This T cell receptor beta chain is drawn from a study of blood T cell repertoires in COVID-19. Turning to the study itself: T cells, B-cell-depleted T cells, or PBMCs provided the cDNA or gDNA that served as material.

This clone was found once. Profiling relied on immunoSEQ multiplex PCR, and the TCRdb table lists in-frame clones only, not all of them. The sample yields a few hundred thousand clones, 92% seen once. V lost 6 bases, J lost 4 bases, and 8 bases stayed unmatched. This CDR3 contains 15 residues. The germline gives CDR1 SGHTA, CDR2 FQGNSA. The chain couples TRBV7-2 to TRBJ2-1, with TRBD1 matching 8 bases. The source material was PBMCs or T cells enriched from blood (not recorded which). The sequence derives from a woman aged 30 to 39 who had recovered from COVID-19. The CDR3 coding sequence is TGTGCCAGCAGATTCGACAGGGGAGGATACAATGAGCAGTTCTTC. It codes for CASRFDRGGYNEQFF. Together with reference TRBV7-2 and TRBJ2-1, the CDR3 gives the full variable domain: GAGVSQSPSNKVTEKGKDVELRCDPISGHTALYWYRQSLGQGLEFLIYFQGNSAPDKSGLPSDRFSAERTGGSVSTLTIQRTQQEDSAVYLCASRFDRGGYNEQFFGPGTRLTVL.